Listed below are T cell receptor beta chains from one sample, sequenced in a study of cytomegalovirus exposure and HLA in healthy donors. Repertoires were generated with immunoSEQ multiplex PCR, while TCRdb's copy carries only in-frame clones and drops some. The table shows more than 50,000 clones, with 90% to 95% occurring only once. Material for sequencing was PBMCs. These receptors all come from a man aged 18 to 29 in good health and CMV-seronegative. Each CDR3 is given with its conserved first and last residue. Each record gives: D gene, V gene, J gene, CDR3 DNA, CDR3 protein. The D gene is left open where the match is weak.

>TRBD1|TRBV2|TRBJ2-2
TGTGCCAGCAGACGGACAGGGGTAAACACCGGGGAGCTGTTTTTT
CASRRTGVNTGELFF
>NA|TRBV7-6|TRBJ2-7
TGTGCCAGCAGCTCACAAGGGGACGAGCAGTACTTC
CASSSQGDEQYF
>NA|TRBV13|TRBJ2-1
TGTGCCAGCAGACGCGGAAACTCCTACAATGAGCAGTTCTTC
CASRRGNSYNEQFF
>NA|TRBV11-2|TRBJ1-4
TGTGCCAGCAGCTTCGGGGGGTATGCAACTAATGAAAAACTGTTTTTT
CASSFGGYATNEKLFF
>NA|TRBV19|TRBJ1-1
TGTGCCAGTAGTATGATAACCCTCGCGACAGTGAACACTGAAGCTTTCTTT
CASSMITLATVNTEAFF
>NA|TRBV5-6|TRBJ1-4
TGTGCCAGCAGCTTGGAAGCTAAACCAACTAATGAAAAACTGTTTTTT
CASSLEAKPTNEKLFF
>TRBD2|TRBV7-2|TRBJ2-1
TGTGCCAGCAGCTTAACTAGCGCCGGTGAGCAGTTCTTC
CASSLTSAGEQFF
>TRBD1|TRBV5-5|TRBJ2-1
TGTGCCAGCAGCCAGACGGGGCAGGGGGACAATGAGCAGTTCTTC
CASSQTGQGDNEQFF
>NA|TRBV6-1|TRBJ2-1
TGTGCCACCTTCTCGAGAATCGTCGACAATGAGCAGTTCTTC
CATFSRIVDNEQFF
>TRBD2|TRBV27|TRBJ2-7
TGTGCCAGCAGTTTATTTCCTCCGGCGGGAGCCAACGAGCAGTACTTC
CASSLFPPAGANEQYF
>TRBD2|TRBV19|TRBJ2-3
TGTGCCAGTAGTTCCGATAGCGGGAGGGACACAGATACGCAGTATTTT
CASSSDSGRDTDTQYF
>TRBD2|TRBV11-2|TRBJ2-3
TGTGCCAGCAGCTTAGACCAACTAGCGGGTCCTACCACAGATACGCAGTATTTT
CASSLDQLAGPTTDTQYF
>TRBD2|TRBV27|TRBJ2-7
TGTGCCAGCAGTTTAGTAGCGGGAGGCTCCTACGAGCAGTACTTC
CASSLVAGGSYEQYF
>NA|TRBV28|TRBJ2-2
TGTGCCAGCAGTTTACAGGGCCTCCCGGCGGGGGAGCTGTTTTTT
CASSLQGLPAGELFF
>TRBD1|TRBV30|TRBJ2-5
TGTGCCTGGAGTGGGGGACAGGGGGTGGGAGAGACCCAGTACTTC
CAWSGGQGVGETQYF
>TRBD1|TRBV4-3|TRBJ2-7
TGCGCCAGCAGCCAAGGACAGGGGGACTACGAGCAGTACTTC
CASSQGQGDYEQYF
>TRBD2|TRBV25-1|TRBJ2-1
TGTGCCAGCAGTGGTTTCGATAGCGGGAGCTACAATGAGCAGTTCTTC
CASSGFDSGSYNEQFF
>TRBD1|TRBV5-6|TRBJ2-7
TGTGCCAGCAGCTGGACCGGGACAGGGCGACACGAGCAGTACTTC
CASSWTGTGRHEQYF
>NA|TRBV7-9|TRBJ2-3
TGTGCCAGCAGCTTAGGGACGGGAAATACGCAGTATTTT
CASSLGTGNTQYF
>NA|TRBV28|TRBJ1-4
TGTGCCAGCTCTCGAGACAGGCTCCAGACAACTAATGAAAAACTGTTTTTT
CASSRDRLQTTNEKLFF